The 12 T cell receptor beta chains below come from one sample, sequenced in a study of T cell repertoires in cytomegalovirus infection. One entry per CDR3 protein, called by TCRdb with MiXCR from the reads. Here the sample spans 350,000 to 450,000 distinct CDR3 sequences, over 15% being singletons. The sequencing sample was made of PBMCs. Every receptor here comes from a human donor in good health (CMV status not recorded). Some clones in this sample may be carry-over from other donors' samples.

This clonotype was seen more than once but under ten times. This chain links TRBV7-9 with TRBJ1-2, with TRBD1 identical over 8 bases. Germline V gene data show CDR1 as SEHNR and CDR2 as FQNEAQ (reference sequence). CDR3 size: 13 residues. The V and J ends lost 5 bases and 8 bases, in that order; junction bases with no gene match: 7. The DNA for the CDR3 is TGTGCCAGCAGCCGCGGACAGGGCTTCGGCTACACCTTC. This codes for CASSRGQGFGYTF.

This clonotype was seen many times. The chain employs TRBV7-2 and TRBJ2-5, with 10 bases matching TRBD2. V lost 6 bases to trimming and J lost 5 bases; unmatched junction nucleotides: 9. CDR1 and CDR2 from the germline V gene are SGHTA and FQGNSA. The CDR3 has 15 residues. The CDR3 sequence is CASRPSGGALETQYF. The CDR3 region has the DNA TGTGCCAGCAGGCCAAGCGGGGGGGCCTTGGAGACCCAGTACTTC.

The chain couples TRBV2 to TRBJ1-2, with D perhaps matching TRBD1 (6 bases). Germline loops: CDR1 SNHLY, CDR2 FYNNEI. V was clipped by 10 bases and J by 6 bases, with 18 bases between them. CDR3 length equals 13 residues. The CDR3 sequence: CATVYNRVNGYTF. The DNA of the CDR3 is TGTGCCACCGTCTATAACAGGGTTAATGGCTACACCTTC.

This clonotype was counted ten times or more. The chain combines TRBV7-9 with TRBJ1-1; 8 bases are shared with TRBD1. Germline V gene data show CDR1 as SEHNR and CDR2 as FQNEAQ (reference sequence). This CDR3 comprises 11 residues. Trimming removed 5 bases from V and 11 bases from J; junction bases left unmatched: 4. As DNA, the CDR3 is TGTGCCAGCAGCAAGGACAGGGTGGCTTTCTTT. Translation gives CASSKDRVAFF.

This clonotype has at least ten counts. V gene TRBV5-4 combines with J gene TRBJ2-1, with 8 nucleotides matching TRBD2. The germline gives CDR1 SGHNT, CDR2 YYREEE (reference sequence). The CDR3 sequence is 18 residues long. V was pared by 2 bases and J by 3 bases, with 13 bases of the junction left unmatched. DNA for the CDR3: TGTGCCAGCAGCTTATTCGAAGGAGCGGGGGACTTCTACAATGAGCAGTTCTTC. Translation: CASSLFEGAGDFYNEQFF.

This clonotype was counted a few times. The CDR3 spells CASRAGTTVETQYF. Here the CDR3 DNA reads TGTGCCAGCAGAGCCGGGACCACAGTGGAGACCCAGTACTTC. This chain links TRBV7-9 with TRBJ2-5, with D perhaps given as TRBD1 or TRBD2 (5 bases each). The CDR3 is 14 residues long. The germline V and J ends were trimmed by 6 bases and 5 bases, with 16 bases remaining between them. Germline CDR1 is SEHNR and CDR2 is FQNEAQ (reference sequence).

The chain uses TRBV12-3 or TRBV12-4 and TRBJ1-1, with 7 bases lining up with TRBD1. The CDR3 contains 13 residues. The V and J ends lost 6 bases and 1 base, in that order; junction bases with no gene match: 2. The CDR3 reads CASRGDRNTEAFF. CDR3 bases: TGTGCCAGCAGGGGGGACAGGAACACTGAAGCTTTCTTT.

This clonotype has ten or more counts. The chain is built from TRBV10-3 and TRBJ1-1; D not certain. The CDR3 contains 13 residues. Germline-derived CDR1 and CDR2 are ENHRY and SYGVKD. Trimming shortened V by 2 bases and J by 11 bases, and 15 bases separated the two germline ends. The CDR3 DNA reads as TGTGCCATCAGTGAGAGGAGGGAGAGCCCGGCTTTCTTT. This gives the protein CAISERRESPAFF.

This clonotype has at least ten counts. This CDR3 reads CASSPRTDENYGYTF. The CDR3 coding sequence is TGTGCCAGCAGTCCACGGACCGACGAAAACTATGGCTACACCTTC. The rearrangement links TRBV12-3 or TRBV12-4 to TRBJ1-2; D ambiguous. Trimming pared 5 bases from V and 2 bases from J, leaving 15 bases between. CDR3 length: 15 residues.

V gene TRBV12-3 or TRBV12-4 combines with J gene TRBJ2-3; TRBD2 matches at 14 bases. The CDR3 loop spans 19 amino acids. After removal of 5 bases from V and 2 bases from J, the junction contained 12 bases not matched to a gene. The CDR3 loop is CASSAPGLAGAKDTDTQYF. The CDR3 DNA follows: TGTGCCAGCAGTGCACCGGGACTAGCGGGGGCCAAAGACACAGATACGCAGTATTTT.

The V gene is TRBV6-6, the J gene TRBJ2-1, with D tentatively TRBD2 (5 bases). V was trimmed by 7 bases and J by 6 bases, leaving 19 bases between them. The CDR3 totals 15 residues. CDR1 and CDR2 (germline): MNHNY, SVGAGI (reference sequence). In nucleotides, the CDR3 is TGTGCCAGCATCGACTACATTGCAACCATCAATGAGCAGTTCTTC. Protein sequence: CASIDYIATINEQFF.

This clonotype has just a few counts. V gene TRBV4-2 combines with J gene TRBJ2-7, with TRBD1 identical over 10 bases. In germline, CDR1 is LGHNA, CDR2 YNFKEQ. The J segment lost 7 bases and the V segment lost 3 bases, leaving 9 bases of the junction unmatched. This CDR3 is built from 15 residues. The CDR3 sequence: CASSQPTGGYGEQYF. CDR3 sequence (DNA): TGTGCCAGCAGCCAGCCGACAGGGGGCTACGGGGAGCAGTACTTC.